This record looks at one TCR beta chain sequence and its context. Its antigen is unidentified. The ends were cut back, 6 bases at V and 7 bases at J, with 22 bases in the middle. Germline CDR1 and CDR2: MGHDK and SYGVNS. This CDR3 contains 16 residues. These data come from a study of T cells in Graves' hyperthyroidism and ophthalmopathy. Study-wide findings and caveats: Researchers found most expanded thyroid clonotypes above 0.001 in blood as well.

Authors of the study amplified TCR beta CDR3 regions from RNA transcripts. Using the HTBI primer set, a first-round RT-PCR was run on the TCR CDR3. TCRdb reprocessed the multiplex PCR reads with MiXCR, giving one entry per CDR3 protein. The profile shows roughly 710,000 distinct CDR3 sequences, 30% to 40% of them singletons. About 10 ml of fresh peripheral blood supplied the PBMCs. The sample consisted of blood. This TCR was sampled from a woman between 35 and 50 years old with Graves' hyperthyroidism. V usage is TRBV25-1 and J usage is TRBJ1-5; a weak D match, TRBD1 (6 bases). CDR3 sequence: CASRGSPHGGRQPQHF. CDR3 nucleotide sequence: TGTGCCAGCAGAGGGAGCCCCCACGGGGGCCGGCAGCCCCAGCATTTT.